This T cell receptor beta chain emerged from a study of cytomegalovirus exposure and HLA in healthy donors. Remarks on this clone: The target antigen is unknown.

Using immunoSEQ multiplex PCR, the repertoire was profiled, and TCRdb retains in-frame clones only, with some absent. The table includes roughly 220,000 clones, about 89% detected once. V lost 3 bases and J 4 bases, leaving 4 bases between the germline ends. CDR3 length: 12 residues. Germline CDR1 reads MDHEN; CDR2 reads SYDVKM. Overall study results and limits: Clusters of TCRs from the first cohort tended to co-occur in the 100 to 150 validation repertoires (as a later analysis found). Rarity held for most TCR sequences, but there were some public TCRs that occurred in many donors. Cytomegalovirus-associated TCR beta chains were listed, numbering 150 to 200.

This clonotype originated in a woman in her late teens or twenties in good health and CMV-seronegative. Sequencing was performed on PBMCs. V and J are TRBV28 and TRBJ1-3; D remains ambiguous. The CDR3 sequence is CASSFSGNTIYF. The CDR3 coding sequence is TGTGCCAGCAGTTTCTCCGGAAACACCATATATTTT.